The 27 T cell receptor beta chains reported below all come from one sample, sequenced in a study of CD4+ T cells in melanoma. Clones were sequenced by immunoSEQ multiplex PCR, and TCRdb holds only the in-frame ones, with some missing. The sample lists some 9,900 clones; about 78% were seen once. Sequenced material: tumor tissue. The receptors shown here come from a human donor with melanoma.

This CDR3 is CASSLSGTVNTEAFF. DNA for the CDR3: TGTGCCAGCAGCTTAAGCGGGACGGTGAACACTGAAGCTTTCTTT. J is TRBJ1-1 and V is TRBV7-9, with D maybe TRBD1 (5 bases). CDR1 and CDR2 (germline): SEHNR, FQNEAQ (reference sequence). V was clipped by 2 bases and J by 0 bases, with 10 bases between them. The CDR3 spans 15 residues.

This clone came up once. This chain joins TRBV29-1 and TRBJ2-5; D remains unclear. The CDR3 has 13 residues. V dropped 3 bases and J dropped 0 bases, with 8 bases sitting between them. Germline V CDR1 and CDR2: SQVTM, ANQGSEA. The CDR3 is CSVEGSHQETQYF. The CDR3 DNA reads TGCAGCGTTGAGGGCAGCCACCAAGAGACCCAGTACTTC.

J is TRBJ1-6 and V is TRBV7-2; D remains unclear. The germline V and J ends were trimmed by 5 bases and 7 bases, with 12 bases remaining between them. The germline CDR1 and CDR2 sequences are SGHTA and FQGNSA. The CDR3 consists of 14 residues. The CDR3 here is CASSPQNRNSPLHF. DNA of the CDR3: TGTGCCAGCAGCCCACAGAATCGAAATTCACCCCTCCACTTT.

This clone has a handful of counts. The chain is built from TRBV7-8 and TRBJ2-6, with D unresolved. The germline V and J ends were trimmed by 5 bases and 2 bases, with 13 bases remaining between them. Germline V gene lookup returns CDR1 SGHVS and CDR2 FQNEAQ. This CDR3 is built from 16 residues. The CDR3 bases are TGTGCCAGCAGCCCCTCAAAGGTGGCTGGGGCCAACGTCCTGACTTTC. It is translated as CASSPSKVAGANVLTF.

The CDR3 DNA follows: TGTGCCAGTAGCCATACGGGCCAGAATGAAAAACTGTTTTTT. It is translated as CASSHTGQNEKLFF. The gene calls are TRBV19 and TRBJ1-4; D unresolved. Trimming took off 6 bases at V and 5 bases at J, with 13 bases between the two ends. The length of the CDR3 is 14 residues. Germline assignment: CDR1 LNHDA and CDR2 SQIVND (reference sequence).

The chain couples TRBV6-1 to TRBJ2-2, with D perhaps matching TRBD2 (7 bases). The CDR3 has 17 amino acids. The V end lost 4 bases, the J end lost 6 bases, and 21 bases lay between the germline ends. Germline CDR1 is MNHNS and CDR2 is SASEGT. The CDR3: CASSARTVSGGPGELFF. Here the CDR3 DNA reads TGTGCCAGCAGTGCTCGAACAGTGTCGGGGGGCCCCGGGGAGCTGTTTTTT.

By share, this clone counts as medium-sized. Sequence at one end of the junction differs from germline and may be a read error. The rearrangement joins TRBV19 to TRBJ2-1; TRBD1 agrees at 9 bases. Per germline, CDR1 LNHDA and CDR2 SQIVND (reference sequence). The length of the CDR3 is 15 residues. DNA for the CDR3: TGTGCCAGTACTATAGGCTCGGGACAGGGCAATGAGCAGTTCTTC. This gives the protein CASTIGSGQGNEQFF.

The sample holds a few counts of this clone. The rearrangement uses TRBV15 and TRBJ2-7; 9 positions agree with TRBD2. Germline values: CDR1 LNHNV, CDR2 YYDKDF (reference sequence). The J segment lost 0 bases and the V segment lost 1 base, leaving 13 bases of the junction unmatched. This CDR3 comprises 19 residues. The CDR3 is CATSRVEGLARQDSYEQYF. CDR3 in DNA: TGTGCCACCAGCAGAGTGGAGGGACTAGCTAGACAAGACTCCTACGAGCAGTACTTC.

The chain couples TRBV25-1 to TRBJ1-1, with D tentatively TRBD1 (5 bases). The germline V gene has CDR1 MGHDK and CDR2 SYGVNS. V gave up 6 bases and J gave up 5 bases, with 13 bases separating them. The CDR3 spans 13 residues. CDR3 coding DNA: TGTGCCAGCAGATGGGGGGTAAATACTGAAGCTTTCTTT. Translated: CASRWGVNTEAFF.

This chain joins TRBV7-9 and TRBJ2-7, with D perhaps given as TRBD1 or TRBD2 (6 bases each). The V end was cut by 5 bases, the J end by 10 bases, with 12 bases between. This CDR3 contains 11 residues. Per germline, CDR1 SEHNR and CDR2 FQNEAQ (reference sequence). The CDR3 here is CASSRRDTQYF. The DNA of the CDR3 is TGTGCCAGCAGCCGGAGGGACACCCAGTACTTC.

This clone was recorded a few times. This chain uses TRBV6-1 with TRBJ2-7, with 11 bases identical to TRBD1. CDR1 and CDR2 from the germline V gene are MNHNS and SASEGT. This CDR3 is built from 14 residues. V lost 5 bases to trimming and J lost 3 bases; unmatched junction nucleotides: 3. This chain's CDR3 is CASSRGTGGYEQYF. CDR3 nucleotide sequence: TGTGCCAGCAGTAGGGGGACAGGGGGCTACGAGCAGTACTTC.

Only a few counts were recorded for this clone. This sequence joins TRBV6-1 and TRBJ2-7; perhaps TRBD2 as D (6 bases). V was clipped by 1 base and J by 4 bases, with 8 bases between them. Per the germline V gene, CDR1 is MNHNS and CDR2 is SASEGT. The CDR3 totals 13 residues. The CDR3 loop reads CASSEGGEYEQYF. As DNA, the CDR3 is TGTGCCAGCAGTGAAGGGGGGGAGTACGAGCAGTACTTC.

The DNA of the CDR3 is TGCAGCGTTGATGGGCGGGGGGGGTATACGCAGTATTTT. Amino acid sequence: CSVDGRGGYTQYF. The V call is TRBV29-1, the J call TRBJ2-3; the match to TRBD2 covers 9 bases. Germline trimming cut 3 bases from V and 7 bases from J; bases unmatched to any gene: 5. CDR3 length: 13 residues. Germline CDR1 reads SQVTM; CDR2 reads ANQGSEA.

This clone was counted once. The chain has TRBV6-1 and TRBJ2-2; tentative D call: TRBD1 (6 bases). This CDR3 is 14 amino acids long. Trimming left V 5 bases short and J 3 bases short, with 10 bases between. The germline gives CDR1 MNHNS, CDR2 SASEGT. The CDR3 DNA is TGTGCCAGCAGTTGGCGACAGGACACCGGGGAGCTGTTTTTT. Its translation: CASSWRQDTGELFF.

Within the sample, this clone is medium-sized. This chain uses TRBV2 with TRBJ1-2; TRBD1 agrees at 7 bases. The V gene end was trimmed by 11 bases and the J gene end by 4 bases; junction bases not matched to a gene: 19. The CDR3 is made up of 16 amino acids. Germline V CDR1 and CDR2: SNHLY, FYNNEI. CDR3 sequence reads: CAESGTDAGSVYGYTF. DNA of the CDR3: TGTGCCGAATCCGGGACAGACGCGGGGTCCGTCTATGGCTACACCTTC.

This clone was detected a few times. The CDR3 region has the DNA TGTGCCAGCAGCTTGTTACAGGGGGGCGCCACTAATGAAAAACTGTTTTTT. This codes for CASSLLQGGATNEKLFF. The chain uses TRBV7-9 and TRBJ1-4, with 8 bases fitting TRBD1. The CDR3 length is 17 residues. J gave up 2 bases and V 3 bases, and 8 bases lay outside the gene matches. Germline CDR1 SEHNR, CDR2 FQNEAQ (reference sequence).

The CDR3 here is CASRDSNTGELFF. CDR3 sequence (DNA): TGCGCCAGCAGGGACAGCAACACCGGGGAGCTGTTTTTT. The gene calls are TRBV5-1 and TRBJ2-2; tentative D call: TRBD1 (6 bases). Germline assignment: CDR1 SGHRS and CDR2 YFSETQ. The V and J ends lost 5 bases and 2 bases respectively, with 7 bases between them. This CDR3 spans 13 amino acids.

This clone is medium-sized by share. The rearrangement joins TRBV14 to TRBJ2-1; 7 bases agree with TRBD2. V lost 5 bases, J lost 10 bases, and 8 bases stayed unmatched. The length of the CDR3 is 13 residues. CDR1 SGHDN and CDR2 FVKESK come from the germline V gene. The CDR3 loop reads CASSVGGGFEQFF. CDR3 nucleotides: TGTGCCAGCAGCGTAGGCGGGGGATTCGAGCAGTTCTTC.

The chain couples TRBV6-1 to TRBJ1-2, with D perhaps TRBD1 (5 bases). Germline assignment: CDR1 MNHNS and CDR2 SASEGT. Trimming removed 1 base from V and 7 bases from J, with 13 bases in between. There are 14 residues in the CDR3. The DNA of the CDR3 is TGTGCCAGCAGTGAAGTGGGACCCATAAGTGGCTACACCTTC. This gives the protein CASSEVGPISGYTF.

There are a few counts of this clone. Within the sample, other DNA sequences also encode this same CDR3. This rearrangement joins TRBV7-3 to TRBJ2-1; the D is unclear. The CDR3 contains 16 residues. V lost 1 base and J 0 bases, leaving 10 bases between the germline ends. CDR1 and CDR2 (germline): SGHTA, FQGTGA. In DNA form, the CDR3 reads TGTGCCAGCAGCTTAAGAGCGACGAGCTCCTACAATGAGCAGTTCTTC. Translated, it gives CASSLRATSSYNEQFF.

The chain has TRBV7-9 and TRBJ2-5; D may match TRBD1 or TRBD2 (5 bases each). V was trimmed by 0 bases and J by 5 bases, leaving 19 bases between them. The CDR3 spans 17 residues. Germline loops: CDR1 SEHNR, CDR2 FQNEAQ (reference sequence). The CDR3 region has the DNA TGTGCCAGCAGCTTAGCGCAAACGGGGTGGGGCCAGGAGACCCAGTACTTC. Translating gives CASSLAQTGWGQETQYF.

A few counts support this clone. The chain employs TRBV2 and TRBJ1-2; TRBD1 matches 8 bases. The V segment lost 4 bases and the J segment 4 bases; nucleotides outside the gene matches: 11. Germline values: CDR1 SNHLY, CDR2 FYNNEI. This CDR3 is 16 amino acids long. CDR3 sequence (DNA): TGTGCCAGCAGTGGGACTCCCAGGGGGCAGGTCTATGGCTACACCTTC. Residues: CASSGTPRGQVYGYTF.

The genes are TRBV5-5 and TRBJ2-1; a weak D match, TRBD2 (7 bases). The ends were cut back, 2 bases at V and 0 bases at J, with 12 bases in the middle. The CDR3 loop spans 16 amino acids. The germline gives CDR1 SGHKS, CDR2 YYEKEE (reference sequence). CDR3 loop: CASSLHGGASYNEQFF. The DNA for the CDR3 is TGTGCCAGCAGCTTACATGGGGGGGCCTCCTACAATGAGCAGTTCTTC.

The chain's CDR3 is CASSQESATAGNQPQHF. In DNA form, the CDR3 reads TGCGCCAGCAGCCAAGAATCAGCGACAGCGGGGAATCAGCCCCAGCATTTT. This chain connects TRBV4-1 to TRBJ1-5; the D gene is possibly TRBD1 (5 bases). This CDR3 region has 17 residues. Germline CDR1 is MGHRA and CDR2 is YSYEKL. V was shortened by 0 bases and J by 4 bases, with 16 bases between the two germline ends.

The rearrangement joins TRBV28 to TRBJ2-3; no definite D call. This CDR3 is 11 amino acids long. CDR1 and CDR2 (germline): MDHEN, SYDVKM. Between the trimmed V and J ends, which lost 8 bases and 4 bases, there was a span of 7 bases. The CDR3 region is CASGISDTQYF. The CDR3 nucleotides are TGTGCCAGCGGCATATCAGATACGCAGTATTTT. The full variable domain, completed using reference TRBV28 and TRBJ2-3, is DVKVTQSSRYLVKRTGEKVFLECVQDMDHENMFWYRQDPGLGLRLIYFSYDVKMKEKGDIPEGYSVSREKKERFSLILESASTNQTSMYLCASGISDTQYFGPGTRLTVL.

This clone is a singleton in its sample. V usage is TRBV11-2 and J usage is TRBJ2-7, with D possibly matching TRBD2 (5 bases). Trimming stripped 4 bases from V and 2 bases from J, with 15 bases between. Germline V gives CDR1 SGHAT, CDR2 FQNNGV. The CDR3 length is 15 residues. In DNA, the CDR3 is TGTGCCAGCAGCTCTCCGGGTCCGGGGACCTACGAGCAGTACTTC. Its protein is CASSSPGPGTYEQYF.

The chain uses TRBV29-1 and TRBJ2-7; a possible D gene is TRBD2 (5 bases). Germline lookup yields CDR1 SQVTM and CDR2 ANQGSEA. The CDR3 is 12 amino acids. Trimming shortened V by 4 bases and J by 3 bases, and 10 bases separated the two germline ends. CDR3 coding DNA: TGCAGCGTTGGGCCCCGGGACTACGAGCAGTACTTC. Its translation is CSVGPRDYEQYF.